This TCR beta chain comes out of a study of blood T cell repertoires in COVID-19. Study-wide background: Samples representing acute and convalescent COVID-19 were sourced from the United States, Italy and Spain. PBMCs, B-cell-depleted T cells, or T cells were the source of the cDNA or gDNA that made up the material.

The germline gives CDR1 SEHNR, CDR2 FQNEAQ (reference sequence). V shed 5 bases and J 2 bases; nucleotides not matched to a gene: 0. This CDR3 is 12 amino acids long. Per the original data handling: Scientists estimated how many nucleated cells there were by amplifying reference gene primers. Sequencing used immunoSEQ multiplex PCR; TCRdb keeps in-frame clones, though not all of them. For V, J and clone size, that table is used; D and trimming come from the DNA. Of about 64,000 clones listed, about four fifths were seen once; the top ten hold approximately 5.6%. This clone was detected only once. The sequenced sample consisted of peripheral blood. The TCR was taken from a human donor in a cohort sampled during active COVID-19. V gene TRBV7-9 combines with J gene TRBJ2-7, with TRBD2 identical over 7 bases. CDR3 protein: CASSGGAYEQYF. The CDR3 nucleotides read TGTGCCAGCAGCGGGGGGGCCTACGAGCAGTACTTC.